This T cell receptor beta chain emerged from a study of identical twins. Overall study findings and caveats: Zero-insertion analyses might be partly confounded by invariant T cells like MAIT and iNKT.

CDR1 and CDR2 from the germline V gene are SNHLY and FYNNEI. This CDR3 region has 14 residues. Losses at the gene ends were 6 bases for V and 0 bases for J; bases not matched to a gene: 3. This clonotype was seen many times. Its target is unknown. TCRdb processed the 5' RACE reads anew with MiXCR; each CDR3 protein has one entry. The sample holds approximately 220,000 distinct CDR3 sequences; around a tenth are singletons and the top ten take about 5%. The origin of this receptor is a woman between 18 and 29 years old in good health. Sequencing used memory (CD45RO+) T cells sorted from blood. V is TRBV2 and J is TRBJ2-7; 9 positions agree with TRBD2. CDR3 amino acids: CASSETSGSYEQYF. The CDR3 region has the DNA TGTGCCAGCAGCGAGACTAGCGGCTCCTACGAGCAGTACTTC.